This T cell receptor (beta chain) was recorded in a study of blood T cell repertoires in COVID-19. At the level of the study: The cDNA or gDNA used as material had been derived from T cells, B-cell-depleted T cells, or PBMCs.

Across 20 to 25 US areas, participants ranged in age from 18 to 89 years. Original data processing: Reference gene primer amplification in the assay estimated nucleated cell counts. Produced via immunoSEQ multiplex PCR; TCRdb's table is partial and in-frame only. V, J and clone size derive from that table, while D and trimming were established from the DNA sequence. Of roughly 240,000 clones in the sample, about 80% are singletons; the top ten hold 3% to 4.5%. Germline V gene data show CDR1 as LNHNV and CDR2 as YYDKDF (reference sequence). There are 13 residues in the CDR3. V was shortened by 2 bases and J by 8 bases, with 9 bases between the two germline ends.

Sequencing was carried out using PBMCs or T cells enriched from blood (not recorded which). The V call is TRBV15, the J call TRBJ1-4; D is uncertain. This TCR came from a woman between 40 and 55 years old who had been exposed to COVID-19. CDR3 in DNA: TGTGCCACCAGCAGACCCCCGCGCGAAAAACTGTTTTTT. It specifies CATSRPPREKLFF.